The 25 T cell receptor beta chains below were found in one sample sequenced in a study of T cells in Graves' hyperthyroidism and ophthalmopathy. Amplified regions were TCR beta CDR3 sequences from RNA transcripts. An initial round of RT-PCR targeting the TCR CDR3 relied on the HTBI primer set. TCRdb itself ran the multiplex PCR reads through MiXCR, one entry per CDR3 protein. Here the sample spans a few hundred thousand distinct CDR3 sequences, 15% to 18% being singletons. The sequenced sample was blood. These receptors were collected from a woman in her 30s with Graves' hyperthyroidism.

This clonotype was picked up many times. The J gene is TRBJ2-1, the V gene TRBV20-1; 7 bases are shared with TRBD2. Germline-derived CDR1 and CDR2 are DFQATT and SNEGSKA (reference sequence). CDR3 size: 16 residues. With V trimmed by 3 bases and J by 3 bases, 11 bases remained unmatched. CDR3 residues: CSARKPGGRLYNEQFF. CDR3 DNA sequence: TGCAGTGCTAGGAAGCCGGGGGGACGCCTCTACAATGAGCAGTTCTTC.

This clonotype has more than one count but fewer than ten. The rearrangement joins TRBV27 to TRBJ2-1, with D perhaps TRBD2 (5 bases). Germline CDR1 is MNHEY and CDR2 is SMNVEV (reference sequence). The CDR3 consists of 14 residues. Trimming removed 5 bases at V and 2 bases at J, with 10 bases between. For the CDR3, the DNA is TGTGCCAGCAGTCAGAGGGCCCCCTACAATGAGCAGTTCTTC. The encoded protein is CASSQRAPYNEQFF.

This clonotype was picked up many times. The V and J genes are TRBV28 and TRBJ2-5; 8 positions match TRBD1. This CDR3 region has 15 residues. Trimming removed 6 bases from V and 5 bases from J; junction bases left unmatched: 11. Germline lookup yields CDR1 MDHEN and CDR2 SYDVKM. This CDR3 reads CASSRQGAGDETQYF. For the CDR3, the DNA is TGTGCCAGCAGCAGGCAGGGGGCAGGGGACGAGACCCAGTACTTC.

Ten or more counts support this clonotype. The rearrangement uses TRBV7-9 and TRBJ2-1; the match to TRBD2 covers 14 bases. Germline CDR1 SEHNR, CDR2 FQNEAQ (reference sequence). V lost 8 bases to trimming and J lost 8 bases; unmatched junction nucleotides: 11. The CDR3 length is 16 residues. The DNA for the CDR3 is TGTGCCAGCGAGGGGGGACTAGCGGGAGCCGGCGATGAGCAGTTCTTC. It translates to CASEGGLAGAGDEQFF.

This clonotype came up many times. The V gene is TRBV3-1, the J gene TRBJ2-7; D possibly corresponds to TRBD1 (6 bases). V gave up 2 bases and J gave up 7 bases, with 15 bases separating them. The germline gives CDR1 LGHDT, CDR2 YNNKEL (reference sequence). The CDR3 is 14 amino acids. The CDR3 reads CASSQPGVPWEQYF. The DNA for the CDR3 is TGTGCCAGCAGCCAACCAGGGGTCCCCTGGGAGCAGTACTTC.

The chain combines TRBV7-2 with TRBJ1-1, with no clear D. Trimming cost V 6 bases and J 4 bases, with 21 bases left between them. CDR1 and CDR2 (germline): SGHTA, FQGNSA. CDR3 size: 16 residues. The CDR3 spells CASSYPTWGSGTEAFF. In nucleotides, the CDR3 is TGTGCCAGCAGTTACCCCACCTGGGGATCGGGCACTGAAGCTTTCTTT.

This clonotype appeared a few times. The CDR3 nucleotides are TGTGCCAGCAGTGAAAACACAGGGGGTTTCCCCTACAATGAGCAGTTCTTC. The encoded protein is CASSENTGGFPYNEQFF. This sequence joins TRBV6-1 and TRBJ2-1; 8 bases map to TRBD1. Germline CDR1 and CDR2: MNHNS and SASEGT. This CDR3 has 17 residues. J gave up 2 bases and V 2 bases, and 8 bases lay outside the gene matches.

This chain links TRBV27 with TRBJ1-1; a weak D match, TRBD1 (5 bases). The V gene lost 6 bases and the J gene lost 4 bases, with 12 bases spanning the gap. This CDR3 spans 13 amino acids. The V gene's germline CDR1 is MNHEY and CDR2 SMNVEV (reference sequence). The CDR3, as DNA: TGTGCCAGCAGACCCGGCAGGGCCACTGAAGCTTTCTTT. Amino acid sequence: CASRPGRATEAFF.

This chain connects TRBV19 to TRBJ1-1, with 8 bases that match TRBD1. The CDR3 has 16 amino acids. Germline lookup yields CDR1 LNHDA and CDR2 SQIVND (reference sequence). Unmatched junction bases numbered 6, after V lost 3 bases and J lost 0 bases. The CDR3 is CASSISGQGLNTEAFF. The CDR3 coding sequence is TGTGCCAGTAGTATCTCCGGACAGGGATTGAACACTGAAGCTTTCTTT.

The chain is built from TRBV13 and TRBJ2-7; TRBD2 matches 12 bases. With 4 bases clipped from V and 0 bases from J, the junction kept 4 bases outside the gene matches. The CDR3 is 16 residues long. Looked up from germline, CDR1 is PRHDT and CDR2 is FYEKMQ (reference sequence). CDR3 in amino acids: CASSSRLAGDSYEQYF. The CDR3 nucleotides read TGTGCCAGCAGCTCCCGACTAGCGGGGGACTCCTACGAGCAGTACTTC.

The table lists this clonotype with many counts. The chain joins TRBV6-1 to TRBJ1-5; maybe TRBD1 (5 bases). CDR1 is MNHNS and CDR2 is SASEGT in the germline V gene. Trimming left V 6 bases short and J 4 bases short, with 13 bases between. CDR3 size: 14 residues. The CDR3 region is CASRKGPNNQPQHF. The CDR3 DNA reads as TGTGCCAGCAGAAAGGGACCGAATAATCAGCCCCAGCATTTT.

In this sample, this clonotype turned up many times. The CDR3 loop reads CASSSPGTGLRETQYF. CDR3 nucleotide sequence: TGTGCCAGCAGTTCCCCCGGGACAGGGTTGAGGGAGACCCAGTACTTC. This rearrangement joins TRBV28 to TRBJ2-5; 9 bases align to TRBD1. The CDR3 is made up of 16 amino acids. The germline V gene has CDR1 MDHEN and CDR2 SYDVKM. V trimming: 4 bases; J trimming: 5 bases; junction bases outside the gene matches: 11.

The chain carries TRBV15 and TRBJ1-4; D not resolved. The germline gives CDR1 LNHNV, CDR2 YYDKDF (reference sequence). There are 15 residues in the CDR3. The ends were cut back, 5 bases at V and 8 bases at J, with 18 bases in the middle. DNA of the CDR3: TGTGCCACCAGCCTCCGCAGAGGCGGTCTGGAAAAACTGTTTTTT. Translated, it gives CATSLRRGGLEKLFF.

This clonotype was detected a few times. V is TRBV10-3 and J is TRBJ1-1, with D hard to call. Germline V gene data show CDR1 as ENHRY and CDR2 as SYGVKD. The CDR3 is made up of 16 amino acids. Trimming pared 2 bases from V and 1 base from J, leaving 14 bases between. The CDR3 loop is CAISERPSDGNTEAFF. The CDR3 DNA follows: TGTGCCATCAGTGAGCGACCCTCTGACGGGAACACTGAAGCTTTCTTT.

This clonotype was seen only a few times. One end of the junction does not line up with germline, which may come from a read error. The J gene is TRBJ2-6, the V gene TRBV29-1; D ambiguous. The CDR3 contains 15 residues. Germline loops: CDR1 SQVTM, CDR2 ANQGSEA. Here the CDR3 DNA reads TGCAGCGCTGAAACCACGGGTTCTGGGGCCAACGTCCTGACTTTC. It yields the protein CSAETTGSGANVLTF.

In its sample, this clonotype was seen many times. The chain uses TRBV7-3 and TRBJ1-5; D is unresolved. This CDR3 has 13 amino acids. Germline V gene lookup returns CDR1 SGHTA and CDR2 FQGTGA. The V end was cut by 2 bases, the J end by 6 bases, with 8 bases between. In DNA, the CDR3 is TGTGCCAGCAGCTTAGGGGTTGGTCAGCCCCAGCATTTT. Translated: CASSLGVGQPQHF.

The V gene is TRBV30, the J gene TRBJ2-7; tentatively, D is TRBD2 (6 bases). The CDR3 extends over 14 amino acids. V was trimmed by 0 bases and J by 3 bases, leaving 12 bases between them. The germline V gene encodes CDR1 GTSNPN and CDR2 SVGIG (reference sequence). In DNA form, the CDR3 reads TGTGCCTGGAGTGTTTTTTCCGGGAGCTACGAGCAGTACTTC. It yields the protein CAWSVFSGSYEQYF. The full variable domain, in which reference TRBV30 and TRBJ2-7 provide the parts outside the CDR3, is SQTIHQWPATLVQPVGSPLSLECTVEGTSNPNLYWYRQAAGRGLQLLFYSVGIGQISSEVPQNLSASRPQDRQFILSSKKLLLSDSGFYLCAWSVFSGSYEQYFGPGTRLTVT.

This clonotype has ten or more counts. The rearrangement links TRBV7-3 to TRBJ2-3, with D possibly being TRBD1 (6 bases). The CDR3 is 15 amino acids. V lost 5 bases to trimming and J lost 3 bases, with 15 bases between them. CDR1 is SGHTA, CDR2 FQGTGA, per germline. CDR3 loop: CASSPQGFVTDTQYF. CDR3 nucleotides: TGTGCCAGCAGCCCTCAGGGGTTCGTGACAGATACGCAGTATTTT.

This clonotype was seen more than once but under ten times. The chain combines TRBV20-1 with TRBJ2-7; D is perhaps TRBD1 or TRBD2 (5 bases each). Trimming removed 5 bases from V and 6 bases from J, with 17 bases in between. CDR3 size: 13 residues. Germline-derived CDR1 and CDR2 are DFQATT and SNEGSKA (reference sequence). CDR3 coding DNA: TGCAGTGCTGGACACAGGAGGTTTTCCGAGCAGTACTTC. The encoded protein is CSAGHRRFSEQYF.

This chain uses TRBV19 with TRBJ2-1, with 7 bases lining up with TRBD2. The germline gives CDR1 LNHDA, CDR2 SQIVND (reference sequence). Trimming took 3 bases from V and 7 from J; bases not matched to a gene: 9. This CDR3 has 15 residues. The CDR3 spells CASSIRDYRLNEQFF. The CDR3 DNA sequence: TGTGCCAGTAGTATTAGGGACTATCGGCTGAATGAGCAGTTCTTC.

The CDR3, as DNA: TGTGCCAGCAGCCAATCTAGCGGGATGTTCGGGGAGCTGTTTTTT. Translation gives CASSQSSGMFGELFF. The V and J genes are TRBV14 and TRBJ2-2; TRBD2 matches 9 bases. The ends lost 2 bases at V and 7 bases at J; junction bases unmatched: 5. The CDR3 spans 15 residues. Per the germline V gene, CDR1 is SGHDN and CDR2 is FVKESK.

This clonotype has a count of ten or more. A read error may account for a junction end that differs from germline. Written as DNA, the CDR3 is TGTGCCAGCAGTACGGGACTAGCCGACAATGAGCAGTTCTTC. It yields the protein CASSTGLADNEQFF. The chain is built from TRBV19 and TRBJ2-1; 9 nucleotides match TRBD2. CDR1 is LNHDA, CDR2 SQIVND, per germline (reference sequence). The CDR3 runs to 14 residues.

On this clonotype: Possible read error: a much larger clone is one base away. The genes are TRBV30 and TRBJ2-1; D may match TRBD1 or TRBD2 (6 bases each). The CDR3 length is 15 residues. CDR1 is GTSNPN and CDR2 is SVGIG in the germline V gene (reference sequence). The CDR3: CAWGVRWGAYNEQFF. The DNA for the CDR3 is TGTGCCTGGGGTGTACGGTGGGGGGCATACAATGAGCAGTTCTTC. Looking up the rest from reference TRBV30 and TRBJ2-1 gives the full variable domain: SQTIHQWPATLVQPVGSPLSLECTVEGTSNPNLYWYRQAAGRGLQLLFYSVGIGQISSEVPQNLSASRPQDRQFILSSKKLLLSDSGFYLCAWGVRWGAYNEQFFGPGTRLTVL.

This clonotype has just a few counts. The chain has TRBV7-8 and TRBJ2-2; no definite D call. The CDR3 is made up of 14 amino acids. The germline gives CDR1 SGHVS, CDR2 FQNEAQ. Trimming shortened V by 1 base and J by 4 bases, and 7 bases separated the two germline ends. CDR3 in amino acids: CASSLVGSTGELFF. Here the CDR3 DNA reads TGTGCCAGCAGCTTAGTCGGTAGCACCGGGGAGCTGTTTTTT. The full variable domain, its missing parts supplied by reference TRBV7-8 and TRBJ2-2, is GAGVSQSPRYKVAKRGQDVALRCDPISGHVSLFWYQQALGQGPEFLTYFQNEAQLDKSGLPSDRFFAERPEGSVSTLKIQRTQQEDSAVYLCASSLVGSTGELFFGEGSRLTVL.

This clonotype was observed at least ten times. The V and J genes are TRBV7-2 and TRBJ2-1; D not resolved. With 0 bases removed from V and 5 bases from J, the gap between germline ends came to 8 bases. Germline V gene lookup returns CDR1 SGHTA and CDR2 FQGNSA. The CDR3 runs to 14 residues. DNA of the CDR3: TGTGCCAGCAGCTTAGCCGGTTCCCACAATGAGCAGTTCTTC. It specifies CASSLAGSHNEQFF.